The 11 T cell receptor beta chains below all came from one sample that was sequenced in a study of blood T cell repertoires in COVID-19. Clones were read by immunoSEQ multiplex PCR, and TCRdb kept only the in-frame ones, dropping some. This sample carries about 76,000 clones, roughly 85% of them seen once, and the ten largest clones take around a tenth. What was sequenced was peripheral blood. These receptors came from a man aged 45 to 65 with COVID-19, enrolled during active disease.

This sequence joins TRBV7-2 and TRBJ2-7; D is perhaps TRBD2 (6 bases). V was clipped by 8 bases and J by 9 bases, with 14 bases between them. The germline V gene encodes CDR1 SGHTA and CDR2 FQGNSA. The CDR3 spans 11 residues. The CDR3 here is CASGPGVVQYF. CDR3 in DNA: TGTGCCAGCGGGCCGGGGGTTGTGCAGTACTTC.

A remark on this clone: The junction departs from the called germline gene at one end, perhaps through a read error. The chain combines TRBV3-1 (or the pseudogene TRBV3-2) with TRBJ1-1, with unresolved D. This CDR3 is built from 14 residues. Germline V gene sequence: CDR1 LGHDT, CDR2 YNNKEL (reference sequence). CDR3 in amino acids: CACSDLRGNTEAFF. Here the CDR3 DNA reads TGTGCCTGCAGCGACCTCCGGGGGAACACTGAAGCTTTCTTT.

The chain couples TRBV6-6 to TRBJ2-1; 8 nucleotides match TRBD1. The CDR3 runs 16 residues. Looked up from germline, CDR1 is MNHNY and CDR2 is SVGAGI (reference sequence). V lost 6 bases to trimming and J lost 8 bases; unmatched junction nucleotides: 15. The chain's CDR3 is CASSPRGPGDGHEQFF. CDR3 DNA: TGTGCCAGCAGCCCCAGGGGGCCGGGCGACGGGCATGAGCAGTTCTTC.

The genes are TRBV6-1 and TRBJ2-2; D may be TRBD2 (5 bases). Trimming took 1 base from V and 1 from J, leaving 7 bases between them. Germline V gene sequence: CDR1 MNHNS, CDR2 SASEGT. The length of the CDR3 is 15 residues. The CDR3 sequence is CASSEVGENTGELFF. The CDR3 DNA reads as TGTGCCAGCAGTGAAGTGGGAGAGAACACCGGGGAGCTGTTTTTT.

The rearrangement uses TRBV28 and TRBJ1-5; D remains unclear. This CDR3 has 14 amino acids. Trimming pared 5 bases from V and 6 bases from J, leaving 14 bases between. Germline CDR1 and CDR2: MDHEN and SYDVKM. The CDR3 DNA sequence: TGTGCCAGCAGTCCGCCTAATTTGAGTCAGCCCCAGCATTTT. Translating gives CASSPPNLSQPQHF.

V gene TRBV18 combines with J gene TRBJ2-7; D uncertain. Trimming stripped 2 bases from V and 3 bases from J, with 8 bases between. The germline CDR1 and CDR2 sequences are KGHSH and LQKENI. The CDR3 is made up of 13 amino acids. The CDR3 spells CASSPSQSYEQYF. CDR3 coding DNA: TGTGCCAGCTCACCATCACAGAGCTACGAGCAGTACTTC.

The chain carries TRBV4-3 and TRBJ1-2, with D maybe TRBD1 (5 bases). CDR1 and CDR2 (germline): LGHNA, YSLEER. Trimming took off 0 bases at V and 0 bases at J, with 14 bases between the two ends. CDR3 length equals 17 residues. The CDR3 coding sequence is TGCGCCAGCAGCCAAGAAATCGGTCGACAGACTAACTATGGCTACACCTTC. It yields the protein CASSQEIGRQTNYGYTF.

The chain has TRBV10-3 and TRBJ2-2, with 7 bases aligning to TRBD2. Germline V gene sequence: CDR1 ENHRY, CDR2 SYGVKD. The ends lost 8 bases at V and 0 bases at J; junction bases unmatched: 3. This CDR3 is built from 14 residues. The CDR3 reads CAIRTSPNTGELFF. CDR3 bases: TGTGCCATCCGGACTAGTCCGAACACCGGGGAGCTGTTTTTT.

The V call is TRBV29-1, the J call TRBJ2-7; D not certain. The germline gives CDR1 SQVTM, CDR2 ANQGSEA. Trimming took 7 bases from V and 0 from J, leaving 10 bases between them. The length of the CDR3 is 12 residues. CDR3 protein: CSAITNSYEQYF. Written as DNA, the CDR3 is TGCAGCGCCATAACAAACTCCTACGAGCAGTACTTC.

This clone was picked up one time. V usage is TRBV2 and J usage is TRBJ1-4; TRBD1 aligns across 9 bases. The CDR3 sequence is 15 residues long. Germline trimming cut 6 bases from V and 2 bases from J; bases unmatched to any gene: 4. Germline loops: CDR1 SNHLY, CDR2 FYNNEI. The CDR3 is CASSRDRGTNEKLFF. The CDR3 DNA sequence: TGTGCCAGCAGCAGAGACAGGGGGACTAATGAAAAACTGTTTTTT. Looking up the rest from reference TRBV2 and TRBJ1-4 gives the full variable domain: EPEVTQTPSHQVTQMGQEVILRCVPISNHLYFYWYRQILGQKVEFLVSFYNNEISEKSEIFDDQFSVERPDGSNFTLKIRSTKLEDSAMYFCASSRDRGTNEKLFFGSGTQLSVL.

This clone occurred once. This chain joins TRBV19 and TRBJ2-6; D possibly corresponds to TRBD2 (5 bases). Germline CDR1 and CDR2: LNHDA and SQIVND (reference sequence). The CDR3 has 14 amino acids. Between the trimmed V and J ends, which lost 8 bases and 3 bases, there was a span of 11 bases. CDR3 nucleotide sequence: TGTGCCAGTTCCCCCCGGGATGGGGCCAACGTCCTGACTTTC. Translated: CASSPRDGANVLTF.